This T cell receptor beta chain was documented in a study of blood T cell repertoires in COVID-19. On the study more broadly: Whether acute or convalescent, the COVID-19 samples came from the United States, Italy and Spain.

Participants' own reports of clinical history determined their cohort assignment. The CDR3 totals 13 residues. Germline V lookup: CDR1 SQVTM, CDR2 ANQGSEA. Trimming took 3 bases from V and 0 from J, leaving 8 bases between them. Original processing notes: Quantification of nucleated cells was approximated via reference gene primer amplification. Sequencing was performed with immunoSEQ multiplex PCR; in TCRdb, only in-frame clones are kept and a portion is missing. V, J and clone size are taken as reported in that table, and D and trimming were inferred from the DNA itself. The repertoire holds approximately 220,000 clones, with about 79% as singletons.

The sequencing sample was made of PBMCs or T cells enriched from blood (not recorded which). This chain links TRBV29-1 with TRBJ1-1, with D possibly matching TRBD1 (5 bases). This receptor was obtained from a middle-aged woman with acute COVID-19. The CDR3, as DNA: TGCAGCGTTGAGACAGCTATGAACACTGAAGCTTTCTTT. It yields the protein CSVETAMNTEAFF.